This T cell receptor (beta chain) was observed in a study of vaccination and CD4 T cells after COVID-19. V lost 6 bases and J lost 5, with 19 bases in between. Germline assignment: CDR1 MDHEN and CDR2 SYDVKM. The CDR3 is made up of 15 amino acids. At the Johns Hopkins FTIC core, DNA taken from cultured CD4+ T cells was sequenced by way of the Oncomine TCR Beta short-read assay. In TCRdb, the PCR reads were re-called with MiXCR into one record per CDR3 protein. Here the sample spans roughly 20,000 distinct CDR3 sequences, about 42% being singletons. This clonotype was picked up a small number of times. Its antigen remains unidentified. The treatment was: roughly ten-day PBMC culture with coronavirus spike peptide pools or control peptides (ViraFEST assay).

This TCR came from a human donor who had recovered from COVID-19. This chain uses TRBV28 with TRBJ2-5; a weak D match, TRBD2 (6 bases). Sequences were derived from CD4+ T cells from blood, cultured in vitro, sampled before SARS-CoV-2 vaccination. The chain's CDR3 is CASSLSVAGLETQYF. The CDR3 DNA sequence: TGTGCCAGCAGCCTCTCAGTTGCGGGGTTGGAGACCCAGTACTTC.